This T cell receptor beta chain stems from a study of T cells in Graves' hyperthyroidism and ophthalmopathy. Amplification targeted TCR beta CDR3 regions from RNA transcripts. Carried out on the TCR CDR3, a first-round RT-PCR used the HTBI primer set. Each CDR3 protein is one row after TCRdb ran MiXCR on the multiplex PCR reads. Of a few hundred thousand distinct CDR3 sequences detected, about 13% appear once; the ten largest clones hold 9% to 9.5%. Trimming removed 0 bases at V and 1 base at J, with 8 bases between. CDR1 is KGHSH, CDR2 LQKENI, per germline. The CDR3 is 15 amino acids. The sequence was obtained from a woman aged 18-29 years with Graves' hyperthyroidism. The V gene is TRBV18, the J gene TRBJ2-3; the D gene is possibly TRBD2 (5 bases). Sample: blood. DNA of the CDR3: TGTGCCAGCTCACCACCTAGCGTGCGCACAGATACGCAGTATTTT. The encoded protein is CASSPPSVRTDTQYF.